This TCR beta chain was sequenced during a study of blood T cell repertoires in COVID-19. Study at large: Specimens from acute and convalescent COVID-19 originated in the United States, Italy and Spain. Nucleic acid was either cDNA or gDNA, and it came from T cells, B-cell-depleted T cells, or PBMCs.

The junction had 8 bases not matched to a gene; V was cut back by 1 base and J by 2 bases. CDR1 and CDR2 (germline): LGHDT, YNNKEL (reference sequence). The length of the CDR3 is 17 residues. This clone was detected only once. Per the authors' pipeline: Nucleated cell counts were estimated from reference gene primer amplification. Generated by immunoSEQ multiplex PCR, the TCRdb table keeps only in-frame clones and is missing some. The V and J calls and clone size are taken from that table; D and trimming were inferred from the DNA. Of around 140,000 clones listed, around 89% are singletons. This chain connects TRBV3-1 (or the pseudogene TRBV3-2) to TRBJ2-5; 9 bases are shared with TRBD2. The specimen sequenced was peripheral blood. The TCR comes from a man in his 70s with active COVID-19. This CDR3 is CASSQARSLAGQETQYF. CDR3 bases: TGTGCCAGCAGCCAAGCTAGGTCCCTAGCGGGGCAAGAGACCCAGTACTTC.